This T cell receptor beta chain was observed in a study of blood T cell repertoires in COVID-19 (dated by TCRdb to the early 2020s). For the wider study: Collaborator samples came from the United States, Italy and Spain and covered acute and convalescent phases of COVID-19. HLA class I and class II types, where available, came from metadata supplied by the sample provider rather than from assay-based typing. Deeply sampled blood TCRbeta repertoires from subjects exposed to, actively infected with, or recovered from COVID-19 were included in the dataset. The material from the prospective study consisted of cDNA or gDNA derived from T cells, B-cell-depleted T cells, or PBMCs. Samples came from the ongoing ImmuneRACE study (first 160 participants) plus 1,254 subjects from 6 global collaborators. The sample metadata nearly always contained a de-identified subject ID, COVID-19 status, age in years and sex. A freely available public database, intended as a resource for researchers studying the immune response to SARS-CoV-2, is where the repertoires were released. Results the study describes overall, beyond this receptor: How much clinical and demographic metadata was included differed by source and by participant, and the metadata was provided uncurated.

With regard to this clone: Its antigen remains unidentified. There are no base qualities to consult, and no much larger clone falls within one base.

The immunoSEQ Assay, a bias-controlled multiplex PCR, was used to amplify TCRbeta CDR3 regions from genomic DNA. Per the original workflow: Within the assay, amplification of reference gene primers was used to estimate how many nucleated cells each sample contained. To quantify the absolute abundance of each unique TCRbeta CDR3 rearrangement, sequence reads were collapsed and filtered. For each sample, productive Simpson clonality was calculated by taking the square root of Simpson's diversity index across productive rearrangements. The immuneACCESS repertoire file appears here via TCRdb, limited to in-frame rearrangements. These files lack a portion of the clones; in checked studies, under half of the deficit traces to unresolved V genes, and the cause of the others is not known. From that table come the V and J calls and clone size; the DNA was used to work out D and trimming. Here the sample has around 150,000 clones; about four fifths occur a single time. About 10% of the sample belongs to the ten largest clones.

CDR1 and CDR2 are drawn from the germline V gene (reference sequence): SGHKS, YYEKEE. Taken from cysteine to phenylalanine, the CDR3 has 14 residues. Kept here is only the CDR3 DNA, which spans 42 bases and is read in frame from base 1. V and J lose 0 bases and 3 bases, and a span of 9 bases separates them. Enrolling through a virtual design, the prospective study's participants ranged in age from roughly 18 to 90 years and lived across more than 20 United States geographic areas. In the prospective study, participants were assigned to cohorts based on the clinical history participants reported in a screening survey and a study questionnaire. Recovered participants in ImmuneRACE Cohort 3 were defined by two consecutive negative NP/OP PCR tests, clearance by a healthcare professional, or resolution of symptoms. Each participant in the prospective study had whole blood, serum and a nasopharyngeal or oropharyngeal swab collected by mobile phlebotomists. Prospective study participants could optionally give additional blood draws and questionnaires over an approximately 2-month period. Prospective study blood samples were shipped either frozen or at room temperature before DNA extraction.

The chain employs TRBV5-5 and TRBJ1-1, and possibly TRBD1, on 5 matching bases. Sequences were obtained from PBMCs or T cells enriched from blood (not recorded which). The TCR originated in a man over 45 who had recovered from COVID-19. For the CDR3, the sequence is CASSLARGYTEAFF. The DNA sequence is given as TGTGCCAGCAGCTTGGCCCGGGGGTACACTGAAGCTTTCTTT.